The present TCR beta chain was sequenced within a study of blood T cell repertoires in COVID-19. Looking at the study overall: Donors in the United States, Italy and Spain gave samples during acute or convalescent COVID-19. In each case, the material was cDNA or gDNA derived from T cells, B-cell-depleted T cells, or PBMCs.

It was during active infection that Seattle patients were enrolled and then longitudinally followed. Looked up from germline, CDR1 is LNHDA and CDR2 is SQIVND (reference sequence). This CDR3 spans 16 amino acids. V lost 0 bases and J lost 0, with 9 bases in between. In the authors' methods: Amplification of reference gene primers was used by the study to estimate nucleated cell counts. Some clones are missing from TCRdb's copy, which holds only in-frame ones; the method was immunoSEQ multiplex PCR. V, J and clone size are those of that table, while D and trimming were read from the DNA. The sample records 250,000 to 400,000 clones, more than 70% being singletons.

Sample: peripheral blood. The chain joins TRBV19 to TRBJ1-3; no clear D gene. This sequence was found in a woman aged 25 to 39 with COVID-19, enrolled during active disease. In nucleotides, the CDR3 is TGTGCCAGTAGTATAGATCTCCGGTACTCTGGAAACACCATATATTTT. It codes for CASSIDLRYSGNTIYF.